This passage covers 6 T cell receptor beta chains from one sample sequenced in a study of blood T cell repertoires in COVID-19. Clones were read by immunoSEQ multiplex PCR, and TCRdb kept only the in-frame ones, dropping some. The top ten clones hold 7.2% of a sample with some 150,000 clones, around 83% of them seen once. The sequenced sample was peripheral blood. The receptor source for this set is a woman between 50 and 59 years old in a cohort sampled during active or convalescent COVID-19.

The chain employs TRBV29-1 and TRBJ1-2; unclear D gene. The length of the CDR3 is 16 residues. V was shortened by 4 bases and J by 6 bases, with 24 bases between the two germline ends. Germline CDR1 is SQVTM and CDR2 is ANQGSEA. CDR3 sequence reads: CSVGPHPFSIAHGYTF. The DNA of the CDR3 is TGCAGCGTTGGGCCCCACCCGTTCAGTATAGCCCATGGCTACACCTTC.

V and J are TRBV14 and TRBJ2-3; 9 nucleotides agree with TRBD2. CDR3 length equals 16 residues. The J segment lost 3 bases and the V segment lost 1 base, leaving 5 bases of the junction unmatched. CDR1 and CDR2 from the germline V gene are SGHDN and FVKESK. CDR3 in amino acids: CASSQAGLAITDTQYF. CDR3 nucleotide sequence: TGTGCCAGCAGCCAAGCTGGACTAGCGATAACAGATACGCAGTATTTT.

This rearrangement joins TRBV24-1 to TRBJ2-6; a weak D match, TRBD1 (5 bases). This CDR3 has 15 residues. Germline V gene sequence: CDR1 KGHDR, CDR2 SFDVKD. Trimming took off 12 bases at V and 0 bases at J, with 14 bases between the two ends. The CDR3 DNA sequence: TGTGCCCTGACGACAGACTTCTCTGGGGCCAACGTCCTGACTTTC. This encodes CALTTDFSGANVLTF.

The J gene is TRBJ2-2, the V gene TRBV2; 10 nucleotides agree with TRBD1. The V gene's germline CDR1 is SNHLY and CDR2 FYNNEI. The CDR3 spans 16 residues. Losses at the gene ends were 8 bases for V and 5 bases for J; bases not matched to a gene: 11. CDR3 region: CASPGQGPPGTGELFF. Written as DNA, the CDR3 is TGTGCCAGCCCGGGACAGGGGCCCCCCGGGACCGGGGAGCTGTTTTTT.

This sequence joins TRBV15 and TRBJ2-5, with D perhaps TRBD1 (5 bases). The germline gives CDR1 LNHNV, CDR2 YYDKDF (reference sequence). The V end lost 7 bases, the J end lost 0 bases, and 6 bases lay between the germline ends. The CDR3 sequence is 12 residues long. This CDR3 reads CATKGYQETQYF. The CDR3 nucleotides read TGTGCCACCAAGGGGTACCAAGAGACCCAGTACTTC.

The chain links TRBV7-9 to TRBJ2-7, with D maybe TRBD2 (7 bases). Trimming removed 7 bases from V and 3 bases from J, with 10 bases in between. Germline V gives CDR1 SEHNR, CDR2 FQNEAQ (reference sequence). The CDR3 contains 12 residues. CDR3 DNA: TGTGCCAGCATGGGGGGGCGCTACGAGCAGTACTTC. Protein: CASMGGRYEQYF.